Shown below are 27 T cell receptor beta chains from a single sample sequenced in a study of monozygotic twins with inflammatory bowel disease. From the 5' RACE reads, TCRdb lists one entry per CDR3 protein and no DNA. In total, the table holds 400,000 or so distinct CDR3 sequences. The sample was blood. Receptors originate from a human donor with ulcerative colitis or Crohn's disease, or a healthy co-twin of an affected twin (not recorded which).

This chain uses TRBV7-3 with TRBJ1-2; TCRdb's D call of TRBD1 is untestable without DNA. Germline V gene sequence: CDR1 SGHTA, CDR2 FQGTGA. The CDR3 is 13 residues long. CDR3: CASSAGQGRGYTF.

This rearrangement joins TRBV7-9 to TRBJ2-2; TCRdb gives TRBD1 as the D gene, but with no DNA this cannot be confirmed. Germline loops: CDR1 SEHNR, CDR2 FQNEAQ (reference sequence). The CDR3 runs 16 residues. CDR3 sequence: CASSPPISPNTGELFF.

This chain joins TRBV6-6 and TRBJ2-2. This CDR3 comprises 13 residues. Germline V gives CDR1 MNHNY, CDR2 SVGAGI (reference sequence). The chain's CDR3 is CASNLQATGELFF.

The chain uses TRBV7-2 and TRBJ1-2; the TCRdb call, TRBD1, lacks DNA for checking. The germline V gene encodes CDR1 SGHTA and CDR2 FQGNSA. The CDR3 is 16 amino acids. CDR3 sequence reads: CASSSQGQGKGYGYTF. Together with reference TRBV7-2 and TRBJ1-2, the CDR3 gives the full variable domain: GAGVSQSPSNKVTEKGKDVELRCDPISGHTALYWYRQSLGQGLEFLIYFQGNSAPDKSGLPSDRFSAERTGGSVSTLTIQRTQQEDSAVYLCASSSQGQGKGYGYTFGSGTRLTVV.

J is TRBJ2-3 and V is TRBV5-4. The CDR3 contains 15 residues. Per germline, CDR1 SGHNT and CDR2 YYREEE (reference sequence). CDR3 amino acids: CASSLVQGGRDTQYF.

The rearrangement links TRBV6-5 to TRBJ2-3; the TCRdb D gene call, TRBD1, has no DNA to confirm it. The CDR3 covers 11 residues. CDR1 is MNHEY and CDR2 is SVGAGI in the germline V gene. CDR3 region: CASSQGATQYF.

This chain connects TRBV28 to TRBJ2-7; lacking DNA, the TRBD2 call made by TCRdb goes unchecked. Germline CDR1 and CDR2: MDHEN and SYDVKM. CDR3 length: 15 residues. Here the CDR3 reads CASSLFLAGSYKQYF.

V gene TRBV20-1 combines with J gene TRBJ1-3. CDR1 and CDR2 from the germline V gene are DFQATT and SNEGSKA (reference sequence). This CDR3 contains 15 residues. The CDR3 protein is CSANIWRSSGNTIYF.

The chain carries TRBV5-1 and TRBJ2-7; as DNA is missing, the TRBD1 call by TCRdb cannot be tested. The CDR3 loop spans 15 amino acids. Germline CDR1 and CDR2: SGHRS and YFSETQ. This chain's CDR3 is CASSLNSGSSYEQYF. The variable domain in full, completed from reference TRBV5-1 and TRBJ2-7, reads KAGVTQTPRYLIKTRGQQVTLSCSPISGHRSVSWYQQTPGQGLQFLFEYFSETQRNKGNFPGRFSGRQFSNSRSEMNVSTLELGDSALYLCASSLNSGSSYEQYFGPGTRLTVT.

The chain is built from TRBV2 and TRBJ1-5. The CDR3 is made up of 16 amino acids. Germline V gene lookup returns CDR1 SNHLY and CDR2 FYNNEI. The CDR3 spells CASSEIGGGSNQPQHF.

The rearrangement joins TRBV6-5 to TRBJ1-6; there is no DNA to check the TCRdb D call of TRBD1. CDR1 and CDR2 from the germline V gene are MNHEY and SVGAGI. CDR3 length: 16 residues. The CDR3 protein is CASSLDRAVYNSPLHF.

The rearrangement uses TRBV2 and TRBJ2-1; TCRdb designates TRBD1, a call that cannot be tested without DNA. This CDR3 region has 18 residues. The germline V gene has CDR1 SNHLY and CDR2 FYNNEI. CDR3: CASRTLGGPGGSYNEQFF.

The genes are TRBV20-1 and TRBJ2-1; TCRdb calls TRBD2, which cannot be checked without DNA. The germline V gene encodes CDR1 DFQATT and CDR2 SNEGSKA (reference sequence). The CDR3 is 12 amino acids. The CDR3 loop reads CSAPARLNEQFF.

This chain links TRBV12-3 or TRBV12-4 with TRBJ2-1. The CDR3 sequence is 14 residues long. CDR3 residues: CASSPLASYNEQFF.

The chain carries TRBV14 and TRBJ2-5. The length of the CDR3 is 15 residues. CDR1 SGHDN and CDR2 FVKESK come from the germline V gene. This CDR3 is CASSQDQGKRETQYF.

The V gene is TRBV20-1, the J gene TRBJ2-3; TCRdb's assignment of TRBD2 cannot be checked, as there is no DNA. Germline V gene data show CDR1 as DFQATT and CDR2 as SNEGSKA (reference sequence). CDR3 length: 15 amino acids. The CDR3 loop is CSAVGLPDVTDTQYF.

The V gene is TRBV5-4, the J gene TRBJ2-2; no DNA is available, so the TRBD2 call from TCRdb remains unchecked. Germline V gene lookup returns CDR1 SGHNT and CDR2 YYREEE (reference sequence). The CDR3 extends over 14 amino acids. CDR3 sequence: CAIAGGAGTGELFF.

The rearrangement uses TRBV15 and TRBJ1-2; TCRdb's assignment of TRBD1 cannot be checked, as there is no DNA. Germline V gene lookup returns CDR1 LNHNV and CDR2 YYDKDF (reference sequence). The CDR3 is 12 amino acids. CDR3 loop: CATSREGDGYTF.

CDR3 protein: CASSPAGSSYNEQFF. The J gene is TRBJ2-1, the V gene TRBV5-1. Germline loops: CDR1 SGHRS, CDR2 YFSETQ. This CDR3 is built from 15 residues.

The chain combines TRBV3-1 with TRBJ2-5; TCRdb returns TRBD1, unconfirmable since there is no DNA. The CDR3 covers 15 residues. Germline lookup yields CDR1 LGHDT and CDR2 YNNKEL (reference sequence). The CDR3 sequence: CASSQGDRTLETQYF.

The CDR3 reads CASSLRDNEKLFF. The J gene is TRBJ1-4, the V gene TRBV7-9. The CDR3 length is 13 residues. The germline V gene encodes CDR1 SEHNR and CDR2 FQNEAQ (reference sequence).

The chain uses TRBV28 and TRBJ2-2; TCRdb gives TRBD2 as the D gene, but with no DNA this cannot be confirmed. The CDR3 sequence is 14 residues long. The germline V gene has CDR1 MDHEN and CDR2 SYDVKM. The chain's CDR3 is CASSLRTYTGELFF.

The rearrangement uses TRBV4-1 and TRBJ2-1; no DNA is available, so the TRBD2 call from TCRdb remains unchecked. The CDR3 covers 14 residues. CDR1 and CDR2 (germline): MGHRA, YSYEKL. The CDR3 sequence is CASSRWGANNEQFF.

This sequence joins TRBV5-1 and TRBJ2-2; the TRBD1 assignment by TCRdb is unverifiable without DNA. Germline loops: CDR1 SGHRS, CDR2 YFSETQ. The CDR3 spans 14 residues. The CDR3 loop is CASSMLSNTGELFF.

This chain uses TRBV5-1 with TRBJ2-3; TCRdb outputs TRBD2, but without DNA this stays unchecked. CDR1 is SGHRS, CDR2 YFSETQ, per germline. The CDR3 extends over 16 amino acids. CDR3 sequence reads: CASSFPSGEGTDTQYF.

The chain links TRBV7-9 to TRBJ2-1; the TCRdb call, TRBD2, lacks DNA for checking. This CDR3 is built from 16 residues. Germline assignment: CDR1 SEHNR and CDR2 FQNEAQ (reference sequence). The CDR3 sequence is CASSSTTYGLHNEQFF.

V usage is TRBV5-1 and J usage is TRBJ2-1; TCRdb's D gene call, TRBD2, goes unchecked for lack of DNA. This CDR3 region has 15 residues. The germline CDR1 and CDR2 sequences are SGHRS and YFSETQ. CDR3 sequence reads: CASSPSPGVYNEQFF.